This T cell receptor (beta chain) is drawn from a study of T cell responses to AZD1222 COVID-19 vaccine listed by TCRdb under 2021. About the study as a whole: A total of over 230 trial participants underwent TCR sequencing, of whom 200 to 220 received two doses of AZD1222 and around 25 received two doses of the MenACWY control vaccine. Trial participants were enrolled into age subgroups of 18-55, 56-69 and 70-plus years, which contained around 150, 28 and 57 TCR-sequenced participants, respectively. Summary of the overall study and its limitations: Nearly half of unique spike-specific TCRs reportedly recognized epitopes outside regions mutated in the B.1.351 and B.1.1.7 variants. Because no day 14 peak-response samples were available, repertoires were characterized only after the peak T cell response. Participants were mostly white British and included more females than males, and it was suggested by the authors that clonal diversity may have been underestimated. The vaccine-associated CD4 TCRs covered the entire spike protein, and the dominant responses fell in regions 160-218 and 743-854. Only a handful of AZD1222 recipients were SARS-CoV-2 seropositive at baseline, limiting conclusions about previously exposed vaccinees. In the small 56-69-year group, the increase in depth fell short of significance, most likely because of low power. Spike-specific TCR breadth and depth rose significantly after two AZD1222 doses compared with day 0 and with MenACWY recipients.

The CDR3 regions of human TCRbeta chains were subjected to immunosequencing. The published analysis was carried out like this. TCRs in the repertoires were matched against a reference library of SARS-CoV-2-specific TCRs that had been generated with the MIRA antigen-specificity platform. Breadth meant the fraction of unique TCRs that were SARS-CoV-2-associated, whereas depth meant the fraction of total T cells that were SARS-CoV-2-associated. Each spike-specific TCR was assigned to its reactive spike region and to a CD4 or CD8 class using the MIRA data. Log10-transformed breadth and depth values were compared by one-way ANOVA with Sidak's multiple comparisons tests. In its TCRdb copy, this immuneACCESS table keeps in-frame sequences only and misses some clones. Where compared with another copy, unresolved V genes explain less than half of these, and the others have no known cause. V and J calls and clone size come straight from that table; D and trimming were deduced from the DNA. For this sample there are roughly 120,000 clones; 70% to 90% appear just once. The ten largest clones take up around 13% of the sample.

Concerning this clone itself: No cognate antigen has been identified for it. No qualities accompany the bases; no much larger clone lies one base away.

The CDR3 runs 14 amino acids, cysteine and phenylalanine included. Only the CDR3 portion is preserved as DNA: 42 bases, with reading frame beginning at the first base. For this chain, trimming is 5 bases at the V end and 6 bases at the J end, and the number of junction bases without a gene match is 10. CDR1 and CDR2 are read off the germline V gene as SGHTA and FQGTGA. Explained via the paper, the time point label denotes: baseline before first vaccination. Reading the label with the study, this specimen's treatment or condition is: meningococcal conjugate vaccine given as trial control. Vaccinee samples came from UK trials COV001 and COV002, including a single-blind randomized controlled phase 2/3 trial of AZD1222 (ChAdOx1 nCoV-19) in healthy adults. For TCRbeta chain sequencing, PBMC samples were collected from trial participants at day 0 and at day 28 after the second dose.

The receptor was isolated from an adult in good health. This chain is built from TRBV7-3 and TRBJ2-7; TRBD1 aligns with 7 central bases. The source material was peripheral blood, sampled on day 0 of MenACWY control vaccination. The CDR3 region: CASSPSDRDREQYF. The DNA sequence is as follows: TGTGCCAGCAGCCCCTCCGACAGGGACCGCGAGCAGTACTTC.